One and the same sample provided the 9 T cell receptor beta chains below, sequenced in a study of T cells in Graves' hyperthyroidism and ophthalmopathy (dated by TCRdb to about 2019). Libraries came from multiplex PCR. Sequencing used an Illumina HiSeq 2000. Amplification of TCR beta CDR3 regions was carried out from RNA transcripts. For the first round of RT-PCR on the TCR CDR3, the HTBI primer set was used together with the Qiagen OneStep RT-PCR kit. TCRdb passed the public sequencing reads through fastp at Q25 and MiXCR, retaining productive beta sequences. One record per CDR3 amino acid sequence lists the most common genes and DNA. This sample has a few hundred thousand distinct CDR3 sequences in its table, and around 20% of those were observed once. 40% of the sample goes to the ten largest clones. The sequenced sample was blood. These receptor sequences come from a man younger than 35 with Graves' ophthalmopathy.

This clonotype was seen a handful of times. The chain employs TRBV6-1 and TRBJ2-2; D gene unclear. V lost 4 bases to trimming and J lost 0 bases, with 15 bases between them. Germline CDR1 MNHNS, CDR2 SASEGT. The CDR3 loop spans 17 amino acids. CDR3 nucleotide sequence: TGTGCCAGCAGTGTAATGGGTATGTTCGCGAACACCGGGGAGCTGTTTTTT. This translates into CASSVMGMFANTGELFF.

CDR3 region: CASSLAFRETEAFF. The CDR3 DNA reads as TGTGCCAGCAGCTTAGCGTTTAGAGAAACTGAAGCTTTCTTT. The rearrangement uses TRBV7-9 and TRBJ1-1, with unresolved D. V was cut by 0 bases and J by 5 bases, with 10 bases left in between. This CDR3 region has 14 residues. Germline V gene sequence: CDR1 SEHNR, CDR2 FQNEAQ (reference sequence).

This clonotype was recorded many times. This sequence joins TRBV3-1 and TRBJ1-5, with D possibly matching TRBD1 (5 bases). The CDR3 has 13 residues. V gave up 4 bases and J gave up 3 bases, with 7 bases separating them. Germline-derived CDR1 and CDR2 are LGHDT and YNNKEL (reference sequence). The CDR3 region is CASSRQYNQPQHF. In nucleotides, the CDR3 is TGTGCCAGCAGCCGACAGTACAATCAGCCCCAGCATTTT.

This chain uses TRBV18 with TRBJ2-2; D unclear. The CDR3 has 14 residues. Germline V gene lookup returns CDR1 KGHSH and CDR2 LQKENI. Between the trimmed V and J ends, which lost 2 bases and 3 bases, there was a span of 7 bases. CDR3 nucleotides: TGTGCCAGCTCACCAGGATATGACACCGGGGAGCTGTTTTTT. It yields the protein CASSPGYDTGELFF. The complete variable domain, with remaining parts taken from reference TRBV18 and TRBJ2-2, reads NAGVMQNPRHLVRRRGQEARLRCSPMKGHSHVYWYRQLPEEGLKFMVYLQKENIIDESGMPKERFSAEFPKEGPSILRIQQVVRGDSAAYFCASSPGYDTGELFFGEGSRLTVL.

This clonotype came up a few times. CDR3 sequence reads: CASSPGAQRVTDTQYF. The CDR3 nucleotides are TGCGCCAGCAGCCCGGGGGCGCAGCGTGTCACAGATACGCAGTATTTT. This rearrangement joins TRBV5-1 to TRBJ2-3, with D perhaps being TRBD1 or TRBD2 (6 bases each). Germline V gene lookup returns CDR1 SGHRS and CDR2 YFSETQ. This CDR3 spans 16 amino acids. The V end was cut by 4 bases, the J end by 2 bases, with 17 bases between.

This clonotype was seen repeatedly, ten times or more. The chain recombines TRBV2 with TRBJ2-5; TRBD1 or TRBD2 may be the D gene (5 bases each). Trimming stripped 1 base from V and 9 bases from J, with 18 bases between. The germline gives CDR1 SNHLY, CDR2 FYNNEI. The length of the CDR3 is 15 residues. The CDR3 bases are TGTGCCAGCAGTGAAGGGCCTGGAGCGGTAGGGGCCCAGTACTTC. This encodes CASSEGPGAVGAQYF.

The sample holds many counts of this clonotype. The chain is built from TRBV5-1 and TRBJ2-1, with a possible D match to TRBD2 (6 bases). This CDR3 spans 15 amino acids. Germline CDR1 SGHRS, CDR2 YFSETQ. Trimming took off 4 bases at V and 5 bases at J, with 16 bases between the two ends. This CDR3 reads CASSARGTAHNEQFF. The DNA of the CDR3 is TGCGCCAGCAGCGCACGCGGGACTGCACACAATGAGCAGTTCTTC.

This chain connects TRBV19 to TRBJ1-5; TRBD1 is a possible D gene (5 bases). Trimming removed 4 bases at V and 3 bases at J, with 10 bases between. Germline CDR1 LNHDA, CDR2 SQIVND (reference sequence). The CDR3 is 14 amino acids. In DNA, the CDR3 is TGTGCCAGTAGTAACCGGGACTACAATCAGCCCCAGCATTTT. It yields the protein CASSNRDYNQPQHF.

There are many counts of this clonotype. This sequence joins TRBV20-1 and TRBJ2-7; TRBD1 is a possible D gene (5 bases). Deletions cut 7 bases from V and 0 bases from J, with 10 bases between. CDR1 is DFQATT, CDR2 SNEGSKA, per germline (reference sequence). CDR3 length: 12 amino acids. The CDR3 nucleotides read TGCAGTGTTCAGGGTCTCTCCTACGAGCAGTACTTC. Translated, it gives CSVQGLSYEQYF.